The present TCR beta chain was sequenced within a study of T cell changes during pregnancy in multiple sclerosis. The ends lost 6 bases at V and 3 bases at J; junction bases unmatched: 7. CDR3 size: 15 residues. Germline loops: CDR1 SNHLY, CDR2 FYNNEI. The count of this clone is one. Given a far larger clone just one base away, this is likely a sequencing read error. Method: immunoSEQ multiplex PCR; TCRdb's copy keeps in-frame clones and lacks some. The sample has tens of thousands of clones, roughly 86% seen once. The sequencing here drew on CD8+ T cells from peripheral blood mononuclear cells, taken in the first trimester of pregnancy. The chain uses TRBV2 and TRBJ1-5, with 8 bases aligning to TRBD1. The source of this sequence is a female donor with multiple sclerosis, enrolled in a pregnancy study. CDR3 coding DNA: TGTGCCAGCAGCCAGGAGACAGGGGTCAATCAGCCCCAGCATTTT. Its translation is CASSQETGVNQPQHF.